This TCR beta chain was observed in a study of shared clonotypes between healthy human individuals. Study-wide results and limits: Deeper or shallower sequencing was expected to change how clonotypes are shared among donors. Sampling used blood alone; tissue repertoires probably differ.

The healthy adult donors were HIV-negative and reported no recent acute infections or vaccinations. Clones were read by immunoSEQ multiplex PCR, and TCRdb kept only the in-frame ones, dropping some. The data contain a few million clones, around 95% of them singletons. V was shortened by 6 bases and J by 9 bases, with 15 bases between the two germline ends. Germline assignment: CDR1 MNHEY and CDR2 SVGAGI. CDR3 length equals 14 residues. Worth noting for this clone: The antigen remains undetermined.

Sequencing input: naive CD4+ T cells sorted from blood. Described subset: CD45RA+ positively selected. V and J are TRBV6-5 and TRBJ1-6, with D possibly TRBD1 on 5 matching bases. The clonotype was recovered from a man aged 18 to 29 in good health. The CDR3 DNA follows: TGTGCCAGCAGACTGCACAGGATTATTTCACCCCTCCACTTT. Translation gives CASRLHRIISPLHF.